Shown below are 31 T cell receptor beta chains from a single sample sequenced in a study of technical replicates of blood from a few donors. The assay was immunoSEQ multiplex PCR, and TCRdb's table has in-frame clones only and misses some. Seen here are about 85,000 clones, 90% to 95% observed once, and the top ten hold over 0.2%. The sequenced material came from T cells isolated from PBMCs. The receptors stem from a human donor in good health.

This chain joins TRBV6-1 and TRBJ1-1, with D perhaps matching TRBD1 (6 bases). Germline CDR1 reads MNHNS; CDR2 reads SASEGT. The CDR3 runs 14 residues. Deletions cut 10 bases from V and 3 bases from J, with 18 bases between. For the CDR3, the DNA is TGTGCCACCCGACAGGACCCCATCTACACTGAAGCTTTCTTT. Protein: CATRQDPIYTEAFF.

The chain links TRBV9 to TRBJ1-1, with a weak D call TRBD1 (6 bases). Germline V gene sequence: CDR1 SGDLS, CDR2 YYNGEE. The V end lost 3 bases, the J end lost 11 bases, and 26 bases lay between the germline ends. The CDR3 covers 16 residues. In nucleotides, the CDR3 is TGTGCCAGCAGCGCTCATGGGGGGGGCAACACTGAAAAGGCTTTCTTT. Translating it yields CASSAHGGGNTEKAFF.

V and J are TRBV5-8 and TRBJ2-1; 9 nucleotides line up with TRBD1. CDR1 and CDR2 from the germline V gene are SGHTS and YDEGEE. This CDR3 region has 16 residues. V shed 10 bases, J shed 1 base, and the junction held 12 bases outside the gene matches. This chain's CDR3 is CAGKNRGRGSYNEQFF. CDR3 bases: TGTGCCGGAAAGAACAGGGGGCGCGGTTCCTACAATGAGCAGTTCTTC.

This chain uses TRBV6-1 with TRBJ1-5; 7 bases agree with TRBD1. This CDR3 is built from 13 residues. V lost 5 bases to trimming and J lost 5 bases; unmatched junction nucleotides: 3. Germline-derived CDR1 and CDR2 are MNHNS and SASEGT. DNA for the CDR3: TGTGCCAGCAGTTTTACAGGGGATCAGCCCCAGCATTTT. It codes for CASSFTGDQPQHF.

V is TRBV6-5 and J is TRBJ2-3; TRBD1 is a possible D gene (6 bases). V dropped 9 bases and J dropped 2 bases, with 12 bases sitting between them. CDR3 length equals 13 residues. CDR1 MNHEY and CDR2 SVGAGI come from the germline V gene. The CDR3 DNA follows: TGTGCCAGTTCCCAGGGGTCCACAGATACGCAGTATTTT. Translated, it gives CASSQGSTDTQYF.

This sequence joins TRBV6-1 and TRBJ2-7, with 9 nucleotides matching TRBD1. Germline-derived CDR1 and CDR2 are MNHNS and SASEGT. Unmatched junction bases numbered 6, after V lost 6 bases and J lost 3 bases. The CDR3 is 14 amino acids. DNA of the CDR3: TGTGCCAGCAGGACCGGGACAGGGAACTACGAGCAGTACTTC. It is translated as CASRTGTGNYEQYF.

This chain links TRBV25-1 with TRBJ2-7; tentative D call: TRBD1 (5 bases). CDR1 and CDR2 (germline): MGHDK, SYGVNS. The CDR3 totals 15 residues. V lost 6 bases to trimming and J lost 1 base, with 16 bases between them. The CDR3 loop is CASRLSRGGSYEQYF. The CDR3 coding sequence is TGTGCCAGCAGGCTTTCTAGGGGTGGGTCCTACGAGCAGTACTTC.

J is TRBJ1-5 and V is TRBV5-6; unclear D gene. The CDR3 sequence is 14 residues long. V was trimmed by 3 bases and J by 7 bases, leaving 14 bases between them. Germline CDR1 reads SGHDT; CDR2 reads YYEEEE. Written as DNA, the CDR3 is TGTGCCAGCAGCTCCTCCGGGTCGGCGCAGCCCCAGCATTTT. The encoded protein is CASSSSGSAQPQHF.

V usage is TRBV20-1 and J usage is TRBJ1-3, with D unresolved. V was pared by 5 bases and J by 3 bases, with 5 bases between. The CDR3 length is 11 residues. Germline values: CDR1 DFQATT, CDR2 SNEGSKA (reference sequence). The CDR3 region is CSASIGNTIYF. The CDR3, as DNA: TGCAGTGCTTCAATTGGAAACACCATATATTTT.

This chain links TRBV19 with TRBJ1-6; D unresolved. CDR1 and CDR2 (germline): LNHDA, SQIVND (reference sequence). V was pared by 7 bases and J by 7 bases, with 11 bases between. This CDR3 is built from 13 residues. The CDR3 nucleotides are TGTGCCAGTACTTTGAGGTGGAATTCACCCCTCCACTTT. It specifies CASTLRWNSPLHF.

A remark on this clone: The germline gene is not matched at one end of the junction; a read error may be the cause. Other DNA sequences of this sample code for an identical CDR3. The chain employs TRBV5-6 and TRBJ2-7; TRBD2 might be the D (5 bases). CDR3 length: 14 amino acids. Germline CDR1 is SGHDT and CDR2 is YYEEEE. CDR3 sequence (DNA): TGTGCTAGCAGCTGGCCGGGGAGTACCTACGAGCAGTACTTC. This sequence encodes CASSWPGSTYEQYF. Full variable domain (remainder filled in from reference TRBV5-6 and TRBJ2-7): DAGVTQSPTHLIKTRGQQVTLRCSPKSGHDTVSWYQQALGQGPQFIFQYYEEEERQRGNFPDRFSGHQFPNYSSELNVNALLLGDSALYLCASSWPGSTYEQYFGPGTRLTVT.

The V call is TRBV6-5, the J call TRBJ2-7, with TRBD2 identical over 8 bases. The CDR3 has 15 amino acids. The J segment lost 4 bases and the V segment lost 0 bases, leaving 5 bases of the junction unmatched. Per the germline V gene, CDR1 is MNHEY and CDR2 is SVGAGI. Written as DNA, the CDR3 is TGTGCCAGCAGTTACTCGGGACTAGGCGGGTACGAGCAGTACTTC. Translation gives CASSYSGLGGYEQYF.

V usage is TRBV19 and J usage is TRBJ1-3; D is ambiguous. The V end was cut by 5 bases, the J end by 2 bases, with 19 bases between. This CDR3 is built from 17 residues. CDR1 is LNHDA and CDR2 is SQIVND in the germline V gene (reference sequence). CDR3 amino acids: CASSGIGVTTAGNTIYF. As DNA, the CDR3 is TGTGCCAGTAGTGGGATCGGGGTAACGACTGCTGGAAACACCATATATTTT.

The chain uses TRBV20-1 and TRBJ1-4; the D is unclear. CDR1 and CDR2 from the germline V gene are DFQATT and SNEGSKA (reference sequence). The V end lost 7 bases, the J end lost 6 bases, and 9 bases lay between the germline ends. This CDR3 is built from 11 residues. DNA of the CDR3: TGCAGTGTCGGAGAATATGAAAAACTGTTTTTT. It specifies CSVGEYEKLFF.

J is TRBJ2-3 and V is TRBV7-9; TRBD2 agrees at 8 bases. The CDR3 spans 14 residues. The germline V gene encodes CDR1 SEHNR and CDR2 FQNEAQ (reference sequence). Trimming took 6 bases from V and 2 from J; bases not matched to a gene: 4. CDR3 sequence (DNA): TGTGCCAGCAGTATAGCGGGGTACACAGATACGCAGTATTTT. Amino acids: CASSIAGYTDTQYF.

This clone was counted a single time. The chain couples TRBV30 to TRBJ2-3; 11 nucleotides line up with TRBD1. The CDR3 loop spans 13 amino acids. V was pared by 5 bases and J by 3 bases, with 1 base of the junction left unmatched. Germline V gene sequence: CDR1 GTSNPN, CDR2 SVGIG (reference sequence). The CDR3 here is CAWGDRGTDTQYF. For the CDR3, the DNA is TGTGCCTGGGGGGACAGGGGGACAGATACGCAGTATTTT.

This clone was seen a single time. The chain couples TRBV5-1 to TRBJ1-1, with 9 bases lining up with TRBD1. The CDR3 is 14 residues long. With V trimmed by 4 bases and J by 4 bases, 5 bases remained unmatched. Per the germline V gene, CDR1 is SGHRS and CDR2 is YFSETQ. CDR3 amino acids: CASSAMTGGTEAFF. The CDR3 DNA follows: TGCGCCAGCAGCGCCATGACAGGGGGCACTGAAGCTTTCTTT.

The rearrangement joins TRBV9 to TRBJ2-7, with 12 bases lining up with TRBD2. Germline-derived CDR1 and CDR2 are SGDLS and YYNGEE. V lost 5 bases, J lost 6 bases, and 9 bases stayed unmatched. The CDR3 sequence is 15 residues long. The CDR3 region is CASSGTPGLAGEQYF. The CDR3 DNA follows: TGTGCCAGCAGTGGTACACCGGGACTAGCGGGCGAGCAGTACTTC.

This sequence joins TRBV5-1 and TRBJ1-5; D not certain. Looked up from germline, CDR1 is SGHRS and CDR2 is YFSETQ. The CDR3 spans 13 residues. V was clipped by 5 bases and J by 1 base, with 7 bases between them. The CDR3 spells CASSWESNQPQHF. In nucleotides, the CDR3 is TGCGCCAGCAGTTGGGAGAGCAATCAGCCCCAGCATTTT. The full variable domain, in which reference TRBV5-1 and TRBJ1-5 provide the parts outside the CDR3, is KAGVTQTPRYLIKTRGQQVTLSCSPISGHRSVSWYQQTPGQGLQFLFEYFSETQRNKGNFPGRFSGRQFSNSRSEMNVSTLELGDSALYLCASSWESNQPQHFGDGTRLSIL.

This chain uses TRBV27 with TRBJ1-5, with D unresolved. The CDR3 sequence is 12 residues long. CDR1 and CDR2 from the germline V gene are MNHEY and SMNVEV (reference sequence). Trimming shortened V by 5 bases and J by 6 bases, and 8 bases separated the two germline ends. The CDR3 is CASSAGGQPQHF. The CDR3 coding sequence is TGTGCCAGCAGTGCCGGTGGTCAGCCCCAGCATTTT.

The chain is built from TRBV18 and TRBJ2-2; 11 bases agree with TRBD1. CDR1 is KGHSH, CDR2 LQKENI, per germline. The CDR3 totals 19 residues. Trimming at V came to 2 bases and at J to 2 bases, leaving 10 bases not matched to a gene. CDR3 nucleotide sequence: TGTGCCAGCTCACCAAAGGGACAGGGGGTTCACACCAACACCGGGGAGCTGTTTTTT. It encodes CASSPKGQGVHTNTGELFF.

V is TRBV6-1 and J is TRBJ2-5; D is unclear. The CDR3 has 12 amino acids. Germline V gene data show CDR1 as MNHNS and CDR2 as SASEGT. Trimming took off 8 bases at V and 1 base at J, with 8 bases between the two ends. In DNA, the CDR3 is TGTGCCAGCGAGCCCTTCCAAGAGACCCAGTACTTC. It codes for CASEPFQETQYF.

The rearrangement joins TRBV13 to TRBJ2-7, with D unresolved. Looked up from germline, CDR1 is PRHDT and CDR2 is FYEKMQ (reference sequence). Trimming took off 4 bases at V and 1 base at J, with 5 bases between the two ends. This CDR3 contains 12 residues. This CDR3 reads CASSSSSYEQYF. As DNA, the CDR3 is TGTGCCAGCAGCTCGTCTTCCTACGAGCAGTACTTC.

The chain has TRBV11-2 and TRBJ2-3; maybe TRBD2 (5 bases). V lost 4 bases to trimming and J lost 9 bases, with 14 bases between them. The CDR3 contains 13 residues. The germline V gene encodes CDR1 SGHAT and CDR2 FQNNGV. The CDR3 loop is CASSSPLSGTQYF. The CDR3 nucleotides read TGTGCCAGCAGCTCCCCCCTCTCGGGGACGCAGTATTTT.

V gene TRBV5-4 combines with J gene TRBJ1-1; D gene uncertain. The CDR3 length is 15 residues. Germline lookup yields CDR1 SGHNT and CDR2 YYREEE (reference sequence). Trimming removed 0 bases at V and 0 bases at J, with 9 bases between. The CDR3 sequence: CASSLGGTLNTEAFF. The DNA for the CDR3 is TGTGCCAGCAGCTTGGGTGGCACCTTGAACACTGAAGCTTTCTTT. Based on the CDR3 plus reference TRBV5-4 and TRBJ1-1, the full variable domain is ETGVTQSPTHLIKTRGQQVTLRCSSQSGHNTVSWYQQALGQGPQFIFQYYREEENGRGNFPPRFSGLQFPNYSSELNVNALELDDSALYLCASSLGGTLNTEAFFGQGTRLTVV.

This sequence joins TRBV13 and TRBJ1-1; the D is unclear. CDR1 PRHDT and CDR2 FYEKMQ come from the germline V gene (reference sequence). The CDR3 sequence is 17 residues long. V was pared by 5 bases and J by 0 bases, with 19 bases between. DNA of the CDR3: TGTGCCAGCAGCACCGATTCGTGGGAGCGGATGAACACTGAAGCTTTCTTT. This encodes CASSTDSWERMNTEAFF.

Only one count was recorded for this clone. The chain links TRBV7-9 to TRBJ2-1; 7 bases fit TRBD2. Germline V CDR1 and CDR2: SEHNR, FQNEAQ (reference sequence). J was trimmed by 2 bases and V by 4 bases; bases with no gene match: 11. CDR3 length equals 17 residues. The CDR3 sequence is CASSSPGLVHPYNEQFF. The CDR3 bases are TGTGCCAGCAGCTCACCCGGACTAGTCCATCCCTACAATGAGCAGTTCTTC.

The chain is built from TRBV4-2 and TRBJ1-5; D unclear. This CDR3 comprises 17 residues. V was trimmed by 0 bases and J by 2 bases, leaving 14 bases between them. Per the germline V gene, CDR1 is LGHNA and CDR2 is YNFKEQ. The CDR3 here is CASSQDPSGIGNQPQHF. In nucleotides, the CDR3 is TGTGCCAGCAGCCAAGATCCCTCCGGGATTGGCAATCAGCCCCAGCATTTT.

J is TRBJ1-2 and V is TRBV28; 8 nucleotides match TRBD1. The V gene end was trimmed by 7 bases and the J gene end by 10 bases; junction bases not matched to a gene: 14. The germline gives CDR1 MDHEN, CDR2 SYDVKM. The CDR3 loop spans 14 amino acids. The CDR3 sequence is CASKSEQGVFDYTF. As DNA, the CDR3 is TGTGCCAGCAAATCTGAACAGGGGGTTTTTGACTACACCTTC.

The CDR3 nucleotides are TGTGCCAGCAGCCAAGATAACAGGGCCTCTGGAAACACCATATATTTT. Its protein is CASSQDNRASGNTIYF. V and J are TRBV4-2 and TRBJ1-3, with D perhaps TRBD1 (6 bases). The germline CDR1 and CDR2 sequences are LGHNA and YNFKEQ. V lost 0 bases and J 0 bases, leaving 9 bases between the germline ends. This CDR3 contains 16 residues.

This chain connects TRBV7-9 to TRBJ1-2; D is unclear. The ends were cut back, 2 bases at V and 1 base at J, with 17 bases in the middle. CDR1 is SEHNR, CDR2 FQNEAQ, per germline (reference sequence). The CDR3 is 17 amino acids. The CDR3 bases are TGTGCCAGCAGCTTAAGAGGGCAACCGCCCTTTAACTATGGCTACACCTTC. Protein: CASSLRGQPPFNYGYTF.